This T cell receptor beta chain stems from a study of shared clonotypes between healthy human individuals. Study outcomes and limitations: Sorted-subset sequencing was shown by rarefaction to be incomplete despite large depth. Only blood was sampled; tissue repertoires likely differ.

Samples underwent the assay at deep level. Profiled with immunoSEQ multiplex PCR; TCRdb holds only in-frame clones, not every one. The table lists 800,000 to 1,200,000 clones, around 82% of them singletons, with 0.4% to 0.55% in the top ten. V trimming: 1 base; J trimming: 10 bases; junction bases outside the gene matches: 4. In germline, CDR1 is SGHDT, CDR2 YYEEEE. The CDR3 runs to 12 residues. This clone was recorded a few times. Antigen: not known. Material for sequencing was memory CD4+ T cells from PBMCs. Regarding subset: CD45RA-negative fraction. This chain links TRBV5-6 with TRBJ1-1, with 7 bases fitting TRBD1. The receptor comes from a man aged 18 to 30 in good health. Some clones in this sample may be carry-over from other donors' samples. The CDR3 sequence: CASSLLDRLAFF. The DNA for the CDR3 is TGTGCCAGCAGCTTGTTGGACAGGTTAGCTTTCTTT.